Listed below are T cell receptor beta chains from one sample, sequenced in a study of tumor and adjacent non-tumor tissue in lung cancer. In TCRdb, the multiplex PCR reads were re-called with MiXCR into one record per CDR3 protein. The sample records about 200,000 distinct CDR3 sequences, 71% being singletons. Sequencing was done on a sample of lung tumor tissue. The receptors were sampled from a man in his 60s with non-small cell lung cancer. Both conserved end residues are trimmed from each CDR3.

CDR3: SATGTVTNEKLF
V: TRBV20-1
J: TRBJ1-4
length: 12

CDR3: VSGSQGAGTGELF
V: TRBV11-3
J: TRBJ2-2
length: 13

CDR3: IARTSGRAYEQY
V: TRBV20-1
J: TRBJ2-7
length: 12

CDR3: ASSPKQGKRDTEAF
V: TRBV4-2
J: TRBJ1-1
length: 14

CDR3: VSSLEPGNEKLF
V: TRBV11-2
J: TRBJ1-4
length: 12

CDR3: SARQSIYEQY
V: TRBV20-1
J: TRBJ2-7
length: 10

CDR3: TSSRPGIENQPQH
V: TRBV6-6
J: TRBJ1-5
length: 13

CDR3: ATSDPTSGNADTQY
V: TRBV24-1
J: TRBJ2-3
length: 14

CDR3: ASRYGTQETQY
V: TRBV12-3/TRBV12-4
J: TRBJ2-5
length: 11

CDR3: ASSRTAASGTDTQY
V: TRBV4-3
J: TRBJ2-3
length: 14

CDR3: SVDRDRNTEAF
V: TRBV29-1
J: TRBJ1-1
length: 11

CDR3: ASCLDRAGESF
V: TRBV11-2
J: TRBJ1-1
length: 11

CDR3: ASSIRLNEKLF
V: TRBV11-2
J: TRBJ1-4
length: 11

CDR3: AISPGQGANNSPLH
V: TRBV5-4
J: TRBJ1-6
length: 14

CDR3: SAATATRGCEQF
V: TRBV20-1
J: TRBJ2-1
length: 12

CDR3: SASKGERRF
V: TRBV20-1
J: TRBJ1-4
length: 9

CDR3: VSSYLPGLVGGLTDTHY
V: TRBV6-2/TRBV6-3
J: TRBJ2-3
length: 17

CDR3: ASSWDWEGNTIY
V: TRBV6-5
J: TRBJ1-3
length: 12

CDR3: ASSILAGVIHYEQY
V: TRBV21-1
J: TRBJ2-7
length: 14

CDR3: ASSQEAVSGANAPT
V: TRBV4-3
J: TRBJ2-6
length: 14

CDR3: ANSLKMPGSHGRKLF
V: TRBV11-2
J: TRBJ1-4
length: 15

CDR3: TSSTRDRGVLDGCT
V: TRBV6-5
J: TRBJ1-2
length: 14

CDR3: ASGADSGRGKTQY
V: TRBV28
J: TRBJ2-5
length: 13

CDR3: ASSFGRVEQY
V: TRBV12-3/TRBV12-4
J: TRBJ2-7
length: 10

CDR3: ASNQVISGASTDTQY
V: TRBV4-3
J: TRBJ2-3
length: 15

CDR3: AWSGRGDGELF
V: TRBV30
J: TRBJ2-2
length: 11

CDR3: SARDRAVPVGTQY
V: TRBV20-1
J: TRBJ2-5
length: 13

CDR3: ASRPLGNSRTAQY
V: TRBV28
J: TRBJ2-5
length: 13

CDR3: ASCNTGTGNQPQH
V: TRBV6-5
J: TRBJ1-5
length: 13

CDR3: ASSLSGGPQREQL
V: TRBV12-3/TRBV12-4
J: TRBJ2-1
length: 13

CDR3: ANGQDELAGGQRETQY
V: TRBV4-1
J: TRBJ2-5
length: 16

CDR3: SVERGRRQEAQY
V: TRBV29-1
J: TRBJ2-5
length: 12

CDR3: ASSYGWREEDYEQY
V: TRBV6-5
J: TRBJ2-7
length: 14

CDR3: ASSDGRGQGGGYT
V: TRBV25-1
J: TRBJ1-2
length: 13

CDR3: RAILAGVNPQY
V: TRBV20-1
J: TRBJ2-3
length: 11

CDR3: ASSRLNEQF
V: TRBV7-9
J: TRBJ2-1
length: 9

CDR3: SARDILLGGGAGEQI
V: TRBV20-1
J: TRBJ2-1
length: 15

CDR3: NARDPGGYGYT
V: TRBV20-1
J: TRBJ1-2
length: 11

CDR3: AGSQEALSGANVLT
V: TRBV4-3
J: TRBJ2-6
length: 14

CDR3: RASKQGADTGELF
V: TRBV20-1
J: TRBJ2-2
length: 13

CDR3: ASSLGGGLLNTEAF
V: TRBV5-4
J: TRBJ1-1
length: 14

CDR3: ASSSLWGDQETRY
V: TRBV11-2
J: TRBJ2-5
length: 13

CDR3: SAQADRANQPQH
V: TRBV20-1
J: TRBJ1-5
length: 12

CDR3: SVRDVRDYGKNIQH
V: TRBV20-1
J: TRBJ2-4
length: 14

CDR3: ACIQSDRGYGYT
V: TRBV6-6
J: TRBJ1-2
length: 12

CDR3: ASSLRVVSSYEQY
V: TRBV19
J: TRBJ2-7
length: 13

CDR3: ASSPPGTGYRNEQF
V: TRBV28
J: TRBJ2-1
length: 14

CDR3: ARSLGARGEQY
V: TRBV5-6
J: TRBJ2-7
length: 11

CDR3: SASGNSYEQY
V: TRBV20-1
J: TRBJ2-7
length: 10

CDR3: AWSTSGGGTDTQY
V: TRBV30
J: TRBJ2-3
length: 13

CDR3: SARLTGVGELF
V: TRBV20-1
J: TRBJ2-2
length: 11

CDR3: AISGTGGAEQF
V: TRBV10-3
J: TRBJ2-1
length: 11

CDR3: ASSSAATINYGYT
V: TRBV5-5
J: TRBJ1-2
length: 13

CDR3: ASRLGTVNIIY
V: TRBV11-2
J: TRBJ1-3
length: 11